This T cell receptor (beta chain) came from a study of cytomegalovirus exposure and HLA in healthy donors. PCR primers comprised 60 Vbeta and 13 Jbeta primers. The repertoire was sequenced with immunoSEQ multiplex PCR; TCRdb's copy has only in-frame clones and lacks some. The sample consists of approximately 150,000 clones, around three quarters of them appearing once. Germline V gene lookup returns CDR1 MNHNS and CDR2 SASEGT. There are 13 residues in the CDR3. The V gene lost 4 bases and the J gene lost 5 bases, with 11 bases spanning the gap. This receptor was taken from a man aged 40-49 years in good health and CMV-seronegative. V and J are TRBV6-1 and TRBJ2-5; a weak D match, TRBD1 (5 bases). Source material: PBMCs. The CDR3 DNA reads as TGTGCCAGCAGTGCCGCCAGGGCGGAGACCCAGTACTTC. This codes for CASSAARAETQYF.